This is a list of T cell receptor beta chains from one sample in a study of T cell responses to AZD1222 COVID-19 vaccine. The assay was immunoSEQ multiplex PCR, and TCRdb's table has in-frame clones only and misses some. The sample yields around 250,000 clones, 85% to 95% seen once. The sequences come from peripheral blood, collected on day 0 of AZD1222 vaccination. Every receptor here comes from an adult in good health. Both conserved end residues are part of each CDR3. Fields, in order: clone size, V gene, D gene, J gene, CDR3 protein, CDR3 DNA. The D gene is left open where the match is weak. Clone size is stated in some rows and not others, as once, few, many or a class when expanded.

clone size: -
V gene: TRBV27
D gene: -
J gene: TRBJ1-4
CDR3 protein: CASSSINRAGLNELFF
CDR3 DNA: TGTGCCAGCAGTTCAATAAACAGGGCGGGACTGAACGAACTGTTTTTT

clone size: once
V gene: TRBV2
D gene: -
J gene: TRBJ1-1
CDR3 protein: CANSRGRELGNTEAFF
CDR3 DNA: TGTGCAAACAGCAGAGGGAGGGAATTGGGGAACACTGAAGCTTTCTTT

clone size: -
V gene: TRBV2
D gene: TRBD1
J gene: TRBJ2-1
CDR3 protein: CASGGSRDRSNNEQFF
CDR3 DNA: TGTGCCAGCGGGGGGTCCCGGGACAGGAGTAACAATGAGCAGTTCTTC

clone size: -
V gene: TRBV14
D gene: -
J gene: TRBJ1-1
CDR3 protein: CASSQDWRGTEAFF
CDR3 DNA: TGTGCCAGCAGCCAAGATTGGCGAGGCACTGAAGCTTTCTTT

clone size: -
V gene: TRBV7-9
D gene: -
J gene: TRBJ1-3
CDR3 protein: CASGHRGSGNTIYF
CDR3 DNA: TGTGCCAGCGGGCATAGGGGCTCTGGAAACACCATATATTTT

clone size: -
V gene: TRBV5-5
D gene: TRBD2
J gene: TRBJ2-3
CDR3 protein: CASSLPSGSTDTQYF
CDR3 DNA: TGTGCCAGCAGCTTACCTAGCGGGAGCACAGATACGCAGTATTTT

clone size: -
V gene: TRBV25-1
D gene: -
J gene: TRBJ2-1
CDR3 protein: CASSESRGSYNEQFF
CDR3 DNA: TGTGCCAGCAGTGAGTCGAGGGGATCCTACAATGAGCAGTTCTTC

clone size: -
V gene: TRBV5-5
D gene: TRBD1
J gene: TRBJ1-5
CDR3 protein: CASSLGDRVYSNQPQHF
CDR3 DNA: TGTGCCAGCAGCTTAGGGGACAGGGTCTATAGCAATCAGCCCCAGCATTTT

clone size: -
V gene: TRBV5-4
D gene: TRBD1
J gene: TRBJ1-1
CDR3 protein: CASSYKTGSDTEAFF
CDR3 DNA: TGTGCCAGCAGCTATAAGACAGGGAGTGACACTGAAGCTTTCTTT

clone size: -
V gene: TRBV7-9
D gene: -
J gene: TRBJ2-2
CDR3 protein: CASSLNPSPTGELFF
CDR3 DNA: TGTGCCAGCAGCTTAAATCCCAGCCCCACCGGGGAGCTGTTTTTT

clone size: -
V gene: TRBV5-6
D gene: -
J gene: TRBJ1-5
CDR3 protein: CASSFGSQPQHF
CDR3 DNA: TGTGCCAGCAGCTTTGGCTCCCAGCCCCAGCATTTT

clone size: few
V gene: TRBV15
D gene: -
J gene: TRBJ2-7
CDR3 protein: CATSRDQGAYEQYF
CDR3 DNA: TGTGCCACCAGCAGAGATCAAGGGGCCTACGAGCAGTACTTC

clone size: -
V gene: TRBV6-5
D gene: -
J gene: TRBJ1-3
CDR3 protein: CASSYDRGSPGNTIYF
CDR3 DNA: TGTGCCAGCAGTTACGATCGGGGATCTCCTGGAAACACCATATATTTT